This TCR beta chain was identified during a study of blood T cell repertoires in COVID-19. Original methodology: Reference gene primer amplification gave estimated nucleated cell counts. Some clones are missing from TCRdb's copy, which holds only in-frame ones; the method was immunoSEQ multiplex PCR. V, J and clone size derive from that table, while D and trimming were established from the DNA sequence. Here the sample spans 49,000 or so clones, roughly four fifths being singletons. The length of the CDR3 is 15 residues. The V gene's germline CDR1 is MNHEY and CDR2 SVGAGI. Trimming took 4 bases from V and 3 from J; bases not matched to a gene: 6.

This clonotype was sampled from a man in his 60s with active COVID-19. What was sequenced was peripheral blood. This chain uses TRBV6-5 with TRBJ2-7; 10 bases map to TRBD2. The CDR3 is CASSSRPSGGYEQYF. As DNA, the CDR3 is TGTGCCAGCAGTTCCCGTCCTAGCGGGGGCTACGAGCAGTACTTC.